The 16 T cell receptor beta chains below all came from one sample that was sequenced in a study of CD4 T cells in relation to SARS-CoV-2 and coronaviruses. These TCRs' antigens remain unknown. The unexposed donors gave CD4+ T cells in about 2010-2019, prior to COVID-19. Isolation of CD4+ T cells took place after approximately eleven days in culture. Measured with immunoSEQ multiplex PCR; TCRdb has only the in-frame clones, and not every one. The sample includes 25,000 or so clones, roughly 66% of them seen just once. What was sequenced was CD4+ T cells from PBMCs, cultured in vitro. The source of these receptors is a human donor in good health.

This clone has more than one count but fewer than ten. The CDR3 DNA sequence: TGTGCCAGTAGTCCACAGATGCCTAGGGGCTACACCTTC. This encodes CASSPQMPRGYTF. The chain couples TRBV19 to TRBJ1-2; D not resolved. Germline CDR1 reads LNHDA; CDR2 reads SQIVND (reference sequence). V was clipped by 5 bases and J by 8 bases, with 15 bases between them. The CDR3 sequence is 13 residues long.

The chain uses TRBV6-2 or TRBV6-3 and TRBJ1-6; D possibly corresponds to TRBD1 (5 bases). The CDR3 contains 14 residues. Germline V CDR1 and CDR2: MNHEY, SVGEGT. V lost 6 bases, J lost 10 bases, and 16 bases lay in between. Written as DNA, the CDR3 is TGTGCCAGCAGCCGAGACTGGGGGAACTCACCCCTCCACTTT. Amino acids: CASSRDWGNSPLHF.

The chain is built from TRBV6-2 or TRBV6-3 and TRBJ2-1; D unresolved. Looked up from germline, CDR1 is MNHEY and CDR2 is SVGEGT. The CDR3 is 14 residues long. Trimming stripped 1 base from V and 8 bases from J, with 12 bases between. CDR3 sequence: CASSYYTGDHEQFF. The DNA of the CDR3 is TGTGCCAGCAGTTACTACACCGGTGACCATGAGCAGTTCTTC.

The chain carries TRBV12-3 or TRBV12-4 and TRBJ1-2; no firm D call. Trimming removed 6 bases from V and 8 bases from J, with 16 bases in between. The CDR3 is made up of 13 amino acids. The CDR3 sequence is CASSDPPSDGYTF. The DNA of the CDR3 is TGTGCCAGCAGCGACCCCCCATCGGACGGCTACACCTTC.

Only one count was recorded for this clone. This chain joins TRBV7-9 and TRBJ2-6, with D maybe TRBD1 (6 bases). The CDR3 has 16 residues. Germline-derived CDR1 and CDR2 are SEHNR and FQNEAQ (reference sequence). The ends were cut back, 1 base at V and 4 bases at J, with 11 bases in the middle. The CDR3 DNA reads TGTGCCAGCAGCTTAGTCAGGGGATCCGGGGCCAACGTCCTGACTTTC. Residues: CASSLVRGSGANVLTF.

This rearrangement joins TRBV7-2 to TRBJ2-3, with 7 bases fitting TRBD1. The trim removed 2 bases at V and 2 bases at J, leaving 4 bases unmatched. The CDR3 is made up of 15 amino acids. Germline lookup yields CDR1 SGHTA and CDR2 FQGNSA. The CDR3 coding sequence is TGTGCCAGCAGCTTAAGGGGGCCCCCCACAGATACGCAGTATTTT. As protein: CASSLRGPPTDTQYF.

This clone has just one count. The chain recombines TRBV6-5 with TRBJ1-6, with a possible D match to TRBD1 (5 bases). V lost 6 bases and J lost 10, with 19 bases in between. This CDR3 spans 15 amino acids. The germline gives CDR1 MNHEY, CDR2 SVGAGI. The CDR3 loop reads CASSLRTRVGSPLHF. The CDR3 coding sequence is TGTGCCAGCAGCTTACGGACAAGGGTTGGGTCACCCCTCCACTTT.

The chain is built from TRBV27 and TRBJ2-7; 10 nucleotides match TRBD2. The germline V gene encodes CDR1 MNHEY and CDR2 SMNVEV (reference sequence). This CDR3 is built from 15 residues. Losses at the gene ends were 1 base for V and 3 bases for J; bases not matched to a gene: 3. As DNA, the CDR3 is TGTGCCAGCAGTTTATTCCTAGCGGGAGTCTACGAGCAGTACTTC. Protein: CASSLFLAGVYEQYF.

The chain is built from TRBV9 and TRBJ1-1, with D perhaps matching TRBD1 (5 bases). The length of the CDR3 is 14 residues. Trimming left V 0 bases short and J 7 bases short, with 13 bases between. The germline CDR1 and CDR2 sequences are SGDLS and YYNGEE. In DNA form, the CDR3 reads TGTGCCAGCAGCGTAGCCACCCCCGGGGGTGAAGCTTTCTTT. Its protein product is CASSVATPGGEAFF.

The chain combines TRBV29-1 with TRBJ1-3; TRBD1 is a possible D gene (5 bases). Germline V gene sequence: CDR1 SQVTM, CDR2 ANQGSEA. The CDR3 loop spans 16 amino acids. Between the trimmed V and J ends, which lost 6 bases and 0 bases, there was a span of 18 bases. The CDR3: CSVGDREGPSGNTIYF. The CDR3 DNA follows: TGCAGCGTCGGGGACCGGGAGGGCCCCTCTGGAAACACCATATATTTT.

The J gene is TRBJ2-3, the V gene TRBV6-6, with 10 bases lining up with TRBD2. Trimming at V came to 5 bases and at J to 0 bases, leaving 8 bases not matched to a gene. The CDR3 has 17 amino acids. Germline V gives CDR1 MNHNY, CDR2 SVGAGI (reference sequence). CDR3 sequence: CASSLQRTSGSTDTQYF. The DNA for the CDR3 is TGTGCCAGCAGTCTCCAGCGGACTAGCGGAAGCACAGATACGCAGTATTTT.

The chain recombines TRBV28 with TRBJ2-5; perhaps TRBD1 as D (5 bases). V lost 7 bases to trimming and J lost 0 bases, with 18 bases between them. Germline V CDR1 and CDR2: MDHEN, SYDVKM. This CDR3 is built from 16 residues. CDR3 sequence (DNA): TGTGCCAGCACACAAGGACCAGGGAAAAACCAAGAGACCCAGTACTTC. Its translation: CASTQGPGKNQETQYF.

This clone has only a few counts. The chain recombines TRBV2 with TRBJ1-1, with TRBD1 matching over 9 bases. The CDR3 has 16 residues. Trimming removed 6 bases from V and 1 base from J; junction bases left unmatched: 9. Per the germline V gene, CDR1 is SNHLY and CDR2 is FYNNEI. The CDR3 DNA follows: TGTGCCAGCAGAGCGGACAGGGGAGTGGGGAACACTGAAGCTTTCTTT. Its translation is CASRADRGVGNTEAFF.

The chain couples TRBV19 to TRBJ1-6; D is possibly TRBD1 (6 bases). V was trimmed by 9 bases and J by 7 bases, leaving 16 bases between them. Germline V gene lookup returns CDR1 LNHDA and CDR2 SQIVND (reference sequence). CDR3 size: 14 residues. CDR3: CASGGGGGNSPLHF. The DNA for the CDR3 is TGTGCCAGCGGCGGGGGAGGGGGAAATTCACCCCTCCACTTT.

The sample holds one count of this clone. V gene TRBV7-8 combines with J gene TRBJ1-1, with D possibly being TRBD1 (5 bases). Germline V gene sequence: CDR1 SGHVS, CDR2 FQNEAQ. V shed 2 bases and J shed 4 bases, with 17 bases lying between them. The CDR3 totals 16 residues. CDR3 residues: CASSLREVGQGTEAFF. CDR3 nucleotides: TGTGCCAGCAGCTTAAGGGAGGTTGGCCAGGGCACTGAAGCTTTCTTT.

J is TRBJ2-1 and V is TRBV5-5, with 11 nucleotides matching TRBD2. This CDR3 contains 15 residues. V lost 2 bases to trimming and J lost 2 bases; unmatched junction nucleotides: 0. Germline CDR1 SGHKS, CDR2 YYEKEE (reference sequence). For the CDR3, the DNA is TGTGCCAGCAGCTTTAGCGGGGGGGCCTACAATGAGCAGTTCTTC. It yields the protein CASSFSGGAYNEQFF. Full variable domain (outside the CDR3, taken from reference TRBV5-5 and TRBJ2-1): DAGVTQSPTHLIKTRGQQVTLRCSPISGHKSVSWYQQVLGQGPQFIFQYYEKEERGRGNFPDRFSARQFPNYSSELNVNALLLGDSALYLCASSFSGGAYNEQFFGPGTRLTVL.